This T cell receptor (beta chain) originates from a study of molecular identifiers for immune sequencing clone quantification. The CD8+CD4-CCR7+CD45RA+ phenotype defined the sorted naive CD8 T cells. TCRdb re-derived calls from the PCR reads in MiXCR, one entry per CDR3 protein. The repertoire holds more than 300,000 distinct CDR3 sequences, with 20% to 25% as singletons. Per the germline V gene, CDR1 is MNHEY and CDR2 is SVGEGT. The ends were cut back, 7 bases at V and 3 bases at J, with 15 bases in the middle. The CDR3 contains 15 residues. This TCR was sampled from a human donor in good health. Some libraries in this study had Jurkat cell RNA spiked in. The sequenced sample was naive CD8+ T cells from blood, with Jurkat cell RNA spiked in. Subset denoted: FACS-sorted CD8+CD4-CCR7+CD45RA+ naive T cells. The V and J genes are TRBV6-2 or TRBV6-3 and TRBJ2-2, with D possibly called TRBD1 or TRBD2 (5 bases each). The DNA for the CDR3 is TGTGCCAGCAAAGGGGAAGCGGTTTACACCGGGGAGCTGTTTTTT. It translates to CASKGEAVYTGELFF.